The next 6 T cell receptor beta chains were all read from a single sample in a study of OX40 agonist ivuxolimab in advanced cancers. Assay: immunoSEQ multiplex PCR; the TCRdb copy retains only in-frame clones and omits some. The sample lists fewer than 20,000 clones, around three quarters seen once, with around 15% in the top ten. The source was CD4+ or CD8+ T cells sorted from blood, collected in a trial of the OX40 agonist ivuxolimab. These receptors were taken from an adult with an advanced solid tumor such as melanoma, head and neck, liver or kidney cancer.

The chain joins TRBV2 to TRBJ2-3; D not resolved. Trimming stripped 2 bases from V and 1 base from J, with 7 bases between. The CDR3 is 14 amino acids. Germline values: CDR1 SNHLY, CDR2 FYNNEI. CDR3: CASSEMTGTDTQYF. In DNA form, the CDR3 reads TGTGCCAGCAGTGAAATGACGGGCACAGATACGCAGTATTTT.

The CDR3 is CASGSGANVLTF. The DNA for the CDR3 is TGTGCCAGCGGGTCTGGGGCCAACGTCCTGACTTTC. The chain is built from TRBV28 and TRBJ2-6; D ambiguous. Between the trimmed V and J ends, which lost 8 bases and 1 base, there was a span of 3 bases. The germline V gene has CDR1 MDHEN and CDR2 SYDVKM. CDR3 length: 12 amino acids.

This chain joins TRBV4-3 and TRBJ2-3; tentatively, D is TRBD1 (6 bases). V gave up 1 base and J gave up 0 bases, with 8 bases separating them. Germline V lookup: CDR1 LGHNA, CDR2 YSLEER. The CDR3 length is 15 residues. The CDR3 here is CASSQAGTSTDTQYF. In nucleotides, the CDR3 is TGCGCCAGCAGCCAAGCGGGGACAAGCACAGATACGCAGTATTTT.

The chain recombines TRBV4-3 with TRBJ2-7, with a tentative D call TRBD1 (6 bases). In germline, CDR1 is LGHNA, CDR2 YSLEER. V shed 1 base and J shed 5 bases, with 15 bases lying between them. The CDR3 is made up of 15 amino acids. The chain's CDR3 is CASSQVAGAANEQYF. CDR3 nucleotides: TGCGCCAGCAGCCAAGTGGCAGGGGCCGCGAACGAGCAGTACTTC.

The gene calls are TRBV2 and TRBJ1-4; 8 positions agree with TRBD1. This CDR3 contains 14 residues. CDR1 is SNHLY and CDR2 is FYNNEI in the germline V gene. The V gene end was trimmed by 5 bases and the J gene end by 2 bases; junction bases not matched to a gene: 1. CDR3 sequence: CASSWTGTNEKLFF. The DNA for the CDR3 is TGTGCCAGCAGTTGGACAGGGACTAATGAAAAACTGTTTTTT.

The rearrangement uses TRBV5-1 and TRBJ2-5; 11 bases match TRBD1. V shed 4 bases, J shed 1 base, and the junction held 6 bases outside the gene matches. Germline assignment: CDR1 SGHRS and CDR2 YFSETQ. The length of the CDR3 is 16 residues. CDR3 region: CASSGYGTGGQETQYF. The CDR3 bases are TGCGCCAGCAGCGGGTACGGGACAGGGGGCCAAGAGACCCAGTACTTC.